These T cell receptor beta chains were read from a single sample in a study of response to subunit inactivated influenza vaccine. MiXCR was run by TCRdb on the RT-PCR reads, yielding one entry per CDR3 protein. This sample yields hundreds of thousands of distinct CDR3 sequences, of which about 11% are seen a single time; approximately 10% belongs to the top ten. These sequences were also reported in another study, on T cells expressing NK-cell markers.

This specimen consisted of PBMCs from blood, obtained on the day of vaccination. All receptors derive from a man aged 50-59 years who received an inactivated influenza vaccine. Both conserved end residues are part of each CDR3. D genes are given only for firm matches. Expanded clones get a size class; other rows say once, few or many, or leave the size out.

len: 13; j_gene: TRBJ2-1; d_gene: -; abundance: few; v_gene: TRBV7-2; CDR3aa: CASSLDPPSDSFF; CDR3nt: TGTGCCAGCAGCTTAGACCCCCCGTCGGACAGTTTCTTC
len: 14; j_gene: TRBJ2-3; d_gene: TRBD2; abundance: few; v_gene: TRBV20-1; CDR3aa: CSARLAGLRDTQYF; CDR3nt: TGCAGTGCTAGACTAGCGGGCCTTAGGGATACGCAGTATTTT
len: 15; j_gene: TRBJ2-7; d_gene: TRBD2; abundance: -; v_gene: TRBV5-5; CDR3aa: CASSLGLAPNYEQYF; CDR3nt: TGTGCCAGCAGCTTAGGACTAGCGCCGAACTACGAGCAGTACTTC
len: 16; j_gene: TRBJ2-3; d_gene: TRBD2; abundance: -; v_gene: TRBV20-1; CDR3aa: CSARRRTSGLTDTQYF; CDR3nt: TGCAGTGCTAGACGCCGGACTAGCGGGCTCACAGATACGCAGTATTTT
len: 12; j_gene: TRBJ1-1; d_gene: -; abundance: many; v_gene: TRBV24-1; CDR3aa: CATRSDTLEAFF; CDR3nt: TGTGCCACCAGAAGCGACACCTTGGAAGCTTTCTTT
len: 14; j_gene: TRBJ2-5; d_gene: -; abundance: -; v_gene: TRBV28; CDR3aa: CASSPTWGSETQYF; CDR3nt: TGTGCCAGCAGCCCTACATGGGGGTCCGAGACCCAGTACTTC
len: 15; j_gene: TRBJ2-1; d_gene: TRBD2; abundance: -; v_gene: TRBV7-2; CDR3aa: CASSQWTSLTGVQFF; CDR3nt: TGTGCCAGCAGCCAGTGGACTAGCCTTACCGGTGTTCAGTTCTTC
len: 15; j_gene: TRBJ2-5; d_gene: TRBD1; abundance: few; v_gene: TRBV12-3/TRBV12-4; CDR3aa: CASSLGTGARETQYF; CDR3nt: TGTGCCAGCAGTTTGGGGACAGGGGCGAGGGAGACCCAGTACTTC
len: 17; j_gene: TRBJ2-2; d_gene: TRBD1; abundance: few; v_gene: TRBV5-1; CDR3aa: CASSFSGQGVRTGELFF; CDR3nt: TGCGCCAGCAGCTTTAGCGGACAGGGCGTGCGCACCGGGGAGCTGTTTTTT
len: 14; j_gene: TRBJ2-2; d_gene: -; abundance: many; v_gene: TRBV6-5; CDR3aa: CASSYGWDTGELFF; CDR3nt: TGTGCCAGCAGTTACGGTTGGGACACCGGGGAGCTGTTTTTT